This TCR beta chain originates from a study of technical replicates of blood from four donors. The CDR3 is 10 amino acids. V was clipped by 5 bases and J by 11 bases; unmatched bases: 2. From germline, CDR1 is DFQATT and CDR2 SNEGSKA (reference sequence). The assay was immunoSEQ multiplex PCR, and TCRdb's table has in-frame clones only and misses some. Of some 77,000 clones listed, about 96% are singletons. Sequencing input: T cells isolated from PBMCs. The clonotype comes from a human donor in good health. The chain couples TRBV20-1 to TRBJ1-1; 10 bases match TRBD1. The CDR3 region is CSAGTGVAFF. The CDR3 coding sequence is TGCAGTGCTGGGACAGGGGTGGCTTTCTTT.